What follows describes a single T cell receptor beta chain. Its antigen is unidentified. These data come from a study of vaccination effects on CD4 cells after COVID-19. ViraFEST assay sequencing came after antigen-specific CD4+ T cells were expanded with viral peptide pools. The culture ran for about 11 days, and then CD4+ T cells were isolated. Two doses of BNT162b2 or mRNA-1273 vaccine were administered to participants. Clones were read by immunoSEQ multiplex PCR, and TCRdb kept only the in-frame ones, dropping some. Of roughly 59,000 clones in the sample, 75% to 85% are singletons; the top ten hold roughly 2%. Germline V gene lookup returns CDR1 SGHDT and CDR2 YYEEEE. This CDR3 is 15 amino acids long. V shed 4 bases and J 3 bases; nucleotides not matched to a gene: 7.

This material consisted of CD4+ T cells from PBMCs cultured with HCoV-OC43 spike peptides, taken after COVID-19 vaccination. Sample subset: HCoV-OC43 spike overlapping peptide pool stimulation. The V and J genes are TRBV5-6 and TRBJ2-1, with 7 bases lining up with TRBD1. The TCR was taken from a human donor who received a COVID-19 vaccine. The DNA of the CDR3 is TGTGCCAGCAGCAGCCCGGGACAGAGCTACAATGAGCAGTTCTTC. Translation: CASSSPGQSYNEQFF.